This T cell receptor beta chain derives from a study of blood T cell repertoires in COVID-19. About the research overall: T cells, B-cell-depleted T cells, or PBMCs provided the cDNA or gDNA that served as material.

V was pared by 10 bases and J by 4 bases, with 5 bases of the junction left unmatched. CDR3 size: 12 residues. CDR1 and CDR2 (germline): MDHEN, SYDVKM. Profiling relied on immunoSEQ multiplex PCR, and the TCRdb table lists in-frame clones only, not all of them. The sample has roughly 250,000 clones; 81% are singletons. The TCR comes from a woman aged 55-69 years with active or convalescent COVID-19. The V call is TRBV28, the J call TRBJ1-1; TRBD1 agrees at 8 bases. Input material: peripheral blood. Here the CDR3 DNA reads TGTGCCACCCGGACAGGGCCCACTGAAGCTTTCTTT. This gives the protein CATRTGPTEAFF. Using reference TRBV28 and TRBJ1-1 for the parts outside the CDR3, the full variable domain is DVKVTQSSRYLVKRTGEKVFLECVQDMDHENMFWYRQDPGLGLRLIYFSYDVKMKEKGDIPEGYSVSREKKERFSLILESASTNQTSMYLCATRTGPTEAFFGQGTRLTVV.